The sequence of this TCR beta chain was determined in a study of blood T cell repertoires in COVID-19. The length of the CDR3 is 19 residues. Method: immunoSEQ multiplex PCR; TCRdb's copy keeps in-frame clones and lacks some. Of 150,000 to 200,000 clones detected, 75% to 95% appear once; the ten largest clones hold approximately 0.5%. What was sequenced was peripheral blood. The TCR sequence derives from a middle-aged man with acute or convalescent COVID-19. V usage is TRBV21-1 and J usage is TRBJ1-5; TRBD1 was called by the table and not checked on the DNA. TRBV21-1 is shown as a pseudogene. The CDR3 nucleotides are TGTGCCAGCAGCAAAGTCTGGAGCCTTAACAGGGGGCCCATTCAGCCCCAGCATTTT. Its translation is CASSKVWSLNRGPIQPQHF.